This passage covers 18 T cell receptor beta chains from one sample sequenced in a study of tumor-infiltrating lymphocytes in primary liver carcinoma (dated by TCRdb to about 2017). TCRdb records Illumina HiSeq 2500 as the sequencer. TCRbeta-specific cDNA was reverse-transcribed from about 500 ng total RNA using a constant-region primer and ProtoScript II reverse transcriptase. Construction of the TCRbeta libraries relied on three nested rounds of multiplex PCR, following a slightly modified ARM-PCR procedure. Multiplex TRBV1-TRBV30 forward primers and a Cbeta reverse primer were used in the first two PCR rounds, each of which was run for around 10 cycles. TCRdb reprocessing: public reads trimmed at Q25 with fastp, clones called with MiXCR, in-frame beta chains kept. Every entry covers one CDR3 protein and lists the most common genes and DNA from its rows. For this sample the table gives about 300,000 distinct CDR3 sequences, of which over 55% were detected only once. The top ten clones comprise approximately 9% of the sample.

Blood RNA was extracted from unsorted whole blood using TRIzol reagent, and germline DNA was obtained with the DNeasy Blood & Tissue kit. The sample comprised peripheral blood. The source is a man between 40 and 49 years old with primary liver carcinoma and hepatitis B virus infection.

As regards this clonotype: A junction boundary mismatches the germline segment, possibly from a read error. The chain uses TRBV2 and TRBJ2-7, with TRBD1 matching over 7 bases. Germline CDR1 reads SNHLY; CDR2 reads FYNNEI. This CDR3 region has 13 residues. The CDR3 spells CASSKTGTHEQYF. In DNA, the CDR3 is TGTGCCAGCAGCAAGACAGGGACACACGAGCAATACTTC.

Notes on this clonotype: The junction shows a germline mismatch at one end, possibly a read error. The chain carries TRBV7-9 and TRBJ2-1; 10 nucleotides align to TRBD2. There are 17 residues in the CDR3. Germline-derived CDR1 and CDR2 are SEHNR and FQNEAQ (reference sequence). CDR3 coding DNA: TGTACCAGCAGCCCAATAGCGGGAGGAGCATCCTACAATGAGCAGTTCTTC. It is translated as CTSSPIAGGASYNEQFF.

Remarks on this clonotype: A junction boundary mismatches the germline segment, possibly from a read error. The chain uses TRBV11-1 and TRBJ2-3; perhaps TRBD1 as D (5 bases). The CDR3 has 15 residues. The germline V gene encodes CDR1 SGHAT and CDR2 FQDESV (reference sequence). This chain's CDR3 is CASSSEPSVTGTQYF. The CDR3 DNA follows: TGTGCCAGCAGCTCAGAGCCGAGCGTCACAGGTACGCAGTATTTT.

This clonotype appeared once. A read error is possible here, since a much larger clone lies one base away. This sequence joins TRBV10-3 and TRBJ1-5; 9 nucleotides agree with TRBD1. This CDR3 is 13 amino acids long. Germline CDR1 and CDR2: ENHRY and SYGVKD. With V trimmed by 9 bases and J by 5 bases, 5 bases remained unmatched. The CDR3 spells CAIARTGDQPQHF. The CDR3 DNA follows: TGTGCCATTGCCAGGACAGGGGATCAGCCCCAGCATTTT.

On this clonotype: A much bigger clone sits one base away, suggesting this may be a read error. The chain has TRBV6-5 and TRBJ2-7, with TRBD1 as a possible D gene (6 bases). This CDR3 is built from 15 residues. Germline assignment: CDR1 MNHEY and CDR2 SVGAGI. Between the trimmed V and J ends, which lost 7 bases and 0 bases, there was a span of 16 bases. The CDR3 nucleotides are TGTGCCAGCACGGGCCCGACAGGTAGCTCCTACGAGCAGTACTTC. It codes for CASTGPTGSSYEQYF.

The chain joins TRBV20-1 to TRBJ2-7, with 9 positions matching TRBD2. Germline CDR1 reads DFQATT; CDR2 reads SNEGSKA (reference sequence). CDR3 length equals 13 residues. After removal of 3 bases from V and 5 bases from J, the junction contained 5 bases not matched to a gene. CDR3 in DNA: TGCAGTGCTAGGGCCGGGACTAGCAACGAGCAGTACTTC. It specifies CSARAGTSNEQYF.

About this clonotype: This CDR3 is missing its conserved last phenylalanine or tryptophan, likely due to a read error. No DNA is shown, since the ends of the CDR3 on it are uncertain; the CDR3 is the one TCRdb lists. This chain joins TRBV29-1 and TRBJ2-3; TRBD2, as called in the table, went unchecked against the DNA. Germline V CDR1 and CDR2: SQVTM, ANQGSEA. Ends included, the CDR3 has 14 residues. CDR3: CSVFGGIGADTQSL.

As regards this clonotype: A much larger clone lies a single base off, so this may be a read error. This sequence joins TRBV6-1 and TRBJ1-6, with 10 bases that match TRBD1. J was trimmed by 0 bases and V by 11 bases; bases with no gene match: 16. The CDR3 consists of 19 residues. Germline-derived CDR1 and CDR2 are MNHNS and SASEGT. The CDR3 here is CAGTRDRGLPSSYNSPLHF. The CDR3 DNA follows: TGTGCCGGCACCCGGGACAGGGGCCTTCCGAGCTCCTATAATTCACCCCTCCACTTT.

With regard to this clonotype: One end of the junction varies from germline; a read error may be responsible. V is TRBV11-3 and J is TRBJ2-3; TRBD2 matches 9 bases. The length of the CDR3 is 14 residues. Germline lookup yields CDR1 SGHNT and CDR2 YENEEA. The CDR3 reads CVSSRTSESDTRYF. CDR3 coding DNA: TGTGTCAGCAGTAGGACTAGCGAGTCAGATACGCGGTATTTT.

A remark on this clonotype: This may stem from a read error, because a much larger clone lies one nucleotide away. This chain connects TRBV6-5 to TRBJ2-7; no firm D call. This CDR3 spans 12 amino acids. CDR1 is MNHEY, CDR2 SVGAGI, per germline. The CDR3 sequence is CVSSYSTYEQYF. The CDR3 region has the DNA TGTGTCAGCAGTTACTCGACCTACGAGCAGTACTTC.

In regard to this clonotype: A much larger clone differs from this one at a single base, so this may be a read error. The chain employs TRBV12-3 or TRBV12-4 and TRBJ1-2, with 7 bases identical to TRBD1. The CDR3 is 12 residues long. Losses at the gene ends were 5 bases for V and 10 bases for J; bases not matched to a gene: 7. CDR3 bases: TGTGCCAGCAGTCTAGACAGGGATGACTACACCTTC. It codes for CASSLDRDDYTF.

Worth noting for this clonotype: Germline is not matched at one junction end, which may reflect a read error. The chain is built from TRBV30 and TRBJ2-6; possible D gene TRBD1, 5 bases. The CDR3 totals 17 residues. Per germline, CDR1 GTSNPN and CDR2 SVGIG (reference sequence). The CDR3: CALSVRQGISGANVLTF. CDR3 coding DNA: TGTGCCTTGAGTGTACGTCAGGGAATCTCTGGGGCCAACGTCCTGACTTTC.

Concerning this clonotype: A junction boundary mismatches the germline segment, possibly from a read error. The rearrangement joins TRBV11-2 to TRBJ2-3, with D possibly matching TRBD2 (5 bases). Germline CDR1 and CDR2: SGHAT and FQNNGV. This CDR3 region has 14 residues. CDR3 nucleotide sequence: TGTGGCAGCAGTACTAGGCATCAGCCAGATACGCAGTATTTT. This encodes CGSSTRHQPDTQYF. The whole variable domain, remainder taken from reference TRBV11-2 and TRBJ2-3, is EAGVAQSPRYKIIEKRQSVAFWCNPISGHATLYWYQQILGQGPKLLIQFQNNGVVDDSQLPKDRFSAERLKGVDSTLKIQPAKLEDSAVYLCGSSTRHQPDTQYFGPGTRLTVL.

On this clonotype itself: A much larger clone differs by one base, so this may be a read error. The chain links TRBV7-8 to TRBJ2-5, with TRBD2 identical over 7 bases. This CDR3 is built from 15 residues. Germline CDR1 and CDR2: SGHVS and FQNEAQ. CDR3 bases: TGTGCCAGCAGCTTAGAACTAGCGTGGCAAGAGGCCCAGTACTTC. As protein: CASSLELAWQEAQYF.

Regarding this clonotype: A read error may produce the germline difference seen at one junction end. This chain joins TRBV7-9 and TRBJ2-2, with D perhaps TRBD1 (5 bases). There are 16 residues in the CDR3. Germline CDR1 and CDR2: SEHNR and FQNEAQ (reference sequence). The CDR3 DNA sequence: TGTGCCAGCATCTTAGTTCTCCAGGGTTGGACCGGGGAGCTGTTTTTT. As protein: CASILVLQGWTGELFF.

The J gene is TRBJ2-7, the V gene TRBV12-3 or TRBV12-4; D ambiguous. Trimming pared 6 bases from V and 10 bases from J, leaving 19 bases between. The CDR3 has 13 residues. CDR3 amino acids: CASSPQPGSEQYF. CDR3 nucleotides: TGTGCCAGCAGCCCGCAGCCCGGTTCGGAACAGTACTTC.

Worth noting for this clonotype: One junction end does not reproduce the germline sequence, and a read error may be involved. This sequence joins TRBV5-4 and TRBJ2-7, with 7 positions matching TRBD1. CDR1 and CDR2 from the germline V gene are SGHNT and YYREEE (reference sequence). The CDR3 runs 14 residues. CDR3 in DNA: TGTGCCAGCAGCGTCCCGGGACAGTCCTCCGAGCGGTACTTC. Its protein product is CASSVPGQSSERYF.

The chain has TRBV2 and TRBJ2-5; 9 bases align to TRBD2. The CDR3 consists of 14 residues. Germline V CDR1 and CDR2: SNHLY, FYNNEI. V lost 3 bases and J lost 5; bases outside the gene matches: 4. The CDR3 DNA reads TGTGCCAGCAGTGATCCGGGACTAGCTGAGACCCAGTACTTC. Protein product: CASSDPGLAETQYF.